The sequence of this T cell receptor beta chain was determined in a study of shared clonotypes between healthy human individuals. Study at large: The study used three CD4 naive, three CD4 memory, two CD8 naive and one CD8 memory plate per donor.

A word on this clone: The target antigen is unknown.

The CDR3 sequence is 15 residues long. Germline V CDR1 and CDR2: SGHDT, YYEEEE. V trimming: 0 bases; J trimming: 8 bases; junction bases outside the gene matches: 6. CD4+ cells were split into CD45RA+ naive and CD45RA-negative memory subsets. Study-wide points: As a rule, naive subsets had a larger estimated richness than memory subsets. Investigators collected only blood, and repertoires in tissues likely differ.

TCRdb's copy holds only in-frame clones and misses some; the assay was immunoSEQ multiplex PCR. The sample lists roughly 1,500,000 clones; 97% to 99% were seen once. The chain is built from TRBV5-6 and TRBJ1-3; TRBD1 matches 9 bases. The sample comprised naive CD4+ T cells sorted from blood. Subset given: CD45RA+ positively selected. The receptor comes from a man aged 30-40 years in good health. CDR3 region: CASSLAQGAVDTIYF. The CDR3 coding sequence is TGTGCCAGCAGCTTGGCACAGGGGGCAGTAGACACCATATATTTT.